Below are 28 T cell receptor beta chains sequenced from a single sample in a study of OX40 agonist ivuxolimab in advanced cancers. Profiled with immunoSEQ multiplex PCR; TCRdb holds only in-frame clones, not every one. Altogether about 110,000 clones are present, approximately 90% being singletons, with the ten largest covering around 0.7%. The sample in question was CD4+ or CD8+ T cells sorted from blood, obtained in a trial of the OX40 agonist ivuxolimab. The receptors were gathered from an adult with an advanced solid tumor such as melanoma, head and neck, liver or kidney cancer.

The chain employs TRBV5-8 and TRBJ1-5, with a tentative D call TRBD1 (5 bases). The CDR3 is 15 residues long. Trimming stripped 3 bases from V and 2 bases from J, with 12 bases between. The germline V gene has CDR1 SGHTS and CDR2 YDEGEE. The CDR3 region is CASSSGNGGNQPQHF. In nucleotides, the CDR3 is TGTGCCAGCAGCTCAGGGAATGGGGGCAATCAGCCCCAGCATTTT.

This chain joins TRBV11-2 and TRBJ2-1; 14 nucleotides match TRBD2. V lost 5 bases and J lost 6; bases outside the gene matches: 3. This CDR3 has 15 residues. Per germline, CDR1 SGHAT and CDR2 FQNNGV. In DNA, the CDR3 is TGTGCCAGCAGCGTGGGACTAGCGGGGGTCAATGAGCAGTTCTTC. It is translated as CASSVGLAGVNEQFF.

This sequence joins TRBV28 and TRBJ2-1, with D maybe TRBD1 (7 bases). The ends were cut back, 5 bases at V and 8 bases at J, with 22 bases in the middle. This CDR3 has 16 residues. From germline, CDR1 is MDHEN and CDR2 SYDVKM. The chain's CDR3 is CASSPIFGQGGHEQFF. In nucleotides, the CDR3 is TGTGCCAGCAGTCCGATATTCGGTCAGGGGGGCCATGAGCAGTTCTTC. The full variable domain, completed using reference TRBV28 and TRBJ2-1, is DVKVTQSSRYLVKRTGEKVFLECVQDMDHENMFWYRQDPGLGLRLIYFSYDVKMKEKGDIPEGYSVSREKKERFSLILESASTNQTSMYLCASSPIFGQGGHEQFFGPGTRLTVL.

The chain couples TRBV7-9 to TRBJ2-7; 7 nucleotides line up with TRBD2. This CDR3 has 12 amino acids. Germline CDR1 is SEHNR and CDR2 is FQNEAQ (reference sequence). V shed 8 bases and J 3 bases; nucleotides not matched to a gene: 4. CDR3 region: CASGTNVYEQYF. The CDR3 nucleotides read TGTGCCAGCGGGACTAACGTCTACGAGCAGTACTTC.

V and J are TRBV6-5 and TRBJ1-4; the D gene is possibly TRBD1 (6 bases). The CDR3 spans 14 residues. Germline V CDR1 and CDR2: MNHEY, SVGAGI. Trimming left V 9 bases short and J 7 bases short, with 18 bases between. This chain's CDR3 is CASTEGGAGEKLFF. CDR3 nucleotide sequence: TGTGCCAGTACTGAGGGGGGCGCCGGTGAAAAACTGTTTTTT.

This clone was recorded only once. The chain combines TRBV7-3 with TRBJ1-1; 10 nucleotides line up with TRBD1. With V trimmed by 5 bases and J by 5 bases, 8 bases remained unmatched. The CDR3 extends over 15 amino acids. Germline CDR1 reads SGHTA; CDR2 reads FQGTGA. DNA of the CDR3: TGTGCCAGCAGCCAGACAGGGGGCGGGAATACTGAAGCTTTCTTT. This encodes CASSQTGGGNTEAFF.

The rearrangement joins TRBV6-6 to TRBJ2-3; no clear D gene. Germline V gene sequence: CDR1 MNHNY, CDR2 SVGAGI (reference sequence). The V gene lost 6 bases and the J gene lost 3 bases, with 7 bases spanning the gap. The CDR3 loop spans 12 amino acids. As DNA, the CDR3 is TGTGCCAGCAGGATTGGTACAGATACGCAGTATTTT. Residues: CASRIGTDTQYF.

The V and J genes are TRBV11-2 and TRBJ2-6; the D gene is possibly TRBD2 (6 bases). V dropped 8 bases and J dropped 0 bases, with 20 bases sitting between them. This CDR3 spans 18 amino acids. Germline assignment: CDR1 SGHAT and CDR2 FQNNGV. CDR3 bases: TGTGCCAGCGCCTTGCGGGGTGTGGCGAACTCTGGGGCCAACGTCCTGACTTTC. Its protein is CASALRGVANSGANVLTF.

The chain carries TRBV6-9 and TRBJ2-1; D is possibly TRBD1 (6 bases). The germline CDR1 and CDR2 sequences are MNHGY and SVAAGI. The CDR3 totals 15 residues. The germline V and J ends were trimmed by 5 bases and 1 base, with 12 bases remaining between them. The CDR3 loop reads CASSPATGSYNEQFF. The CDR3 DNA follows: TGTGCCAGCAGTCCGGCAACAGGGTCCTACAATGAGCAGTTCTTC.

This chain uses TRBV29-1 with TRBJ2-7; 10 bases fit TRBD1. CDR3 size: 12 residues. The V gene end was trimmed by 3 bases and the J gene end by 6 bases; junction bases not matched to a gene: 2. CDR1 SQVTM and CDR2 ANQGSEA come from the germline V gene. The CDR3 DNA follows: TGCAGCGTTGAGGGACAGGGGACCGAGCAGTACTTC. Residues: CSVEGQGTEQYF.

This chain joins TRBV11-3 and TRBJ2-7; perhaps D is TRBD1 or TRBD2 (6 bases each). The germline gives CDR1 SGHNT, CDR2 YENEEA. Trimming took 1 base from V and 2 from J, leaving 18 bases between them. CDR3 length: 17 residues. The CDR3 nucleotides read TGTGCCAGCAGCTTAGTAGGGGGTCGGGAGCCGCCCTACGAGCAGTACTTC. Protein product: CASSLVGGREPPYEQYF.

CDR3 sequence reads: CAWSQGQVNQPQHF. CDR3 DNA sequence: TGTGCCTGGAGCCAGGGACAGGTCAATCAGCCCCAGCATTTT. This chain uses TRBV30 with TRBJ1-5; 8 positions match TRBD1. Germline V gene data show CDR1 as GTSNPN and CDR2 as SVGIG (reference sequence). The J segment lost 3 bases and the V segment lost 3 bases, leaving 4 bases of the junction unmatched. The CDR3 contains 14 residues.

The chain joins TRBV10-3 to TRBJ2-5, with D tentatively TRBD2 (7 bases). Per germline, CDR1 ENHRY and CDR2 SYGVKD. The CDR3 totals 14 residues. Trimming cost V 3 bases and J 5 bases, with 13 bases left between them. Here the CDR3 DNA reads TGTGCCATCAGTGAAGGGGAGGGGGTGGAGACCCAGTACTTC. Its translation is CAISEGEGVETQYF.

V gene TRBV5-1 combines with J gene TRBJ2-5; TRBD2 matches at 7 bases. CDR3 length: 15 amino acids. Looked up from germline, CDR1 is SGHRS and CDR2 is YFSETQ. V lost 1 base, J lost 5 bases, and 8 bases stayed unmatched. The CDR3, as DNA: TGCGCCAGCAGCTTGATGTGGGAGGGTAGCGAGACCCAGTACTTC. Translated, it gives CASSLMWEGSETQYF. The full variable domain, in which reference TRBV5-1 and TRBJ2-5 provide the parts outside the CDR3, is KAGVTQTPRYLIKTRGQQVTLSCSPISGHRSVSWYQQTPGQGLQFLFEYFSETQRNKGNFPGRFSGRQFSNSRSEMNVSTLELGDSALYLCASSLMWEGSETQYFGPGTRLLVL.

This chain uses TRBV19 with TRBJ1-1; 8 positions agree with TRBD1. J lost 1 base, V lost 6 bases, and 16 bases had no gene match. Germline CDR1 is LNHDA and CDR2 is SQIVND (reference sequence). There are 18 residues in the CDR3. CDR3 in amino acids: CASSRQGFQQGGNTEAFF. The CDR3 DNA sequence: TGTGCCAGTAGCCGACAGGGGTTTCAACAGGGGGGGAACACTGAAGCTTTCTTT.

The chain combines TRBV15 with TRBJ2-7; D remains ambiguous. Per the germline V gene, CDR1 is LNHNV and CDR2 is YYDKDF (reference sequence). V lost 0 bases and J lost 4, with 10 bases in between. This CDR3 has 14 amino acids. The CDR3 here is CATSREYERYEQYF. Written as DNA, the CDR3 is TGTGCCACCAGCAGAGAATATGAGAGATACGAGCAGTACTTC. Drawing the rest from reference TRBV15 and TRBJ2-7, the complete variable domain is DAMVIQNPRYQVTQFGKPVTLSCSQTLNHNVMYWYQQKSSQAPKLLFHYYDKDFNNEADTPDNFQSRRPNTSFCFLDIRSPGLGDTAMYLCATSREYERYEQYFGPGTRLTVT.

CDR3 loop: CASSILGGSNQPQHF. The CDR3 DNA follows: TGTGCCAGTAGTATACTCGGTGGAAGCAATCAGCCCCAGCATTTT. The chain employs TRBV19 and TRBJ1-5; D ambiguous. With 2 bases removed from V and 1 base from J, the gap between germline ends came to 9 bases. The germline V gene encodes CDR1 LNHDA and CDR2 SQIVND (reference sequence). The CDR3 extends over 15 amino acids.

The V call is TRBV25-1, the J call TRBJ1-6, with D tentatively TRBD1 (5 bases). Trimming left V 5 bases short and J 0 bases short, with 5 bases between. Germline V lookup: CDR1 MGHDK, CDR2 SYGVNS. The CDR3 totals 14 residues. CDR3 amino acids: CASSRGSYNSPLHF. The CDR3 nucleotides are TGTGCCAGCAGTAGGGGCTCCTATAATTCACCCCTCCACTTT.

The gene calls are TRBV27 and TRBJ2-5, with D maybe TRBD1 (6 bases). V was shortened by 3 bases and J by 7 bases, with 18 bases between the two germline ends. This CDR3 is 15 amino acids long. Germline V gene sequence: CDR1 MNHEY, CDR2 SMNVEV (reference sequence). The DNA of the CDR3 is TGTGCCAGCAGTTTTGACCTCGTGTCAGGGGCGACCCAGTACTTC. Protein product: CASSFDLVSGATQYF.

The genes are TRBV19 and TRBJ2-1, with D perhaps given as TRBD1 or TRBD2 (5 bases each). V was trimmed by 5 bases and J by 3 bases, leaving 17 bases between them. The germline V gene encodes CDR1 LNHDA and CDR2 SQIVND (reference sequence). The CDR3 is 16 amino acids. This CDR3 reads CASSPPFRGYYNEQFF. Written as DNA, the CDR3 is TGTGCCAGTAGTCCCCCCTTTCGGGGCTACTACAATGAGCAGTTCTTC.

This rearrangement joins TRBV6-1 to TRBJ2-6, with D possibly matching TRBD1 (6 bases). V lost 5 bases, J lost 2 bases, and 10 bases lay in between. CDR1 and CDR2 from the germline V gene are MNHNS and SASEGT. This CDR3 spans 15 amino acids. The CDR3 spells CASSIRGTGANVLTF. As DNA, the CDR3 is TGTGCCAGCAGTATCAGGGGTACTGGGGCCAACGTCCTGACTTTC.

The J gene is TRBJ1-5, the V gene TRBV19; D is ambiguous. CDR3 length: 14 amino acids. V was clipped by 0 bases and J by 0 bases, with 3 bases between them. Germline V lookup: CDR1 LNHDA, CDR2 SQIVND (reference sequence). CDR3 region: CASSIDSSNQPQHF. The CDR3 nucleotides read TGTGCCAGTAGTATAGACAGTAGCAATCAGCCCCAGCATTTT.

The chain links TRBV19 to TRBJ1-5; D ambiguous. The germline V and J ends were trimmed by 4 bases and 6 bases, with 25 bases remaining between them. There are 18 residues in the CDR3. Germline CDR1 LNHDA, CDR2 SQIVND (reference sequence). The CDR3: CASSTRNLYRDQSQPQHF. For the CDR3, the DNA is TGTGCCAGTAGTACGCGCAACCTATACAGAGACCAAAGTCAGCCCCAGCATTTT.

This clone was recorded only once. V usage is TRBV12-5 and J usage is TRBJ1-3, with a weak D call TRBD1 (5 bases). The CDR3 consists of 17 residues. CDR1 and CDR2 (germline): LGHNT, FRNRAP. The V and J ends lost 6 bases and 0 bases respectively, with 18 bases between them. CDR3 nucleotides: TGTGCTAGTGGCCAGAGACCGGGACCCATCTCTGGAAACACCATATATTTT. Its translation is CASGQRPGPISGNTIYF.

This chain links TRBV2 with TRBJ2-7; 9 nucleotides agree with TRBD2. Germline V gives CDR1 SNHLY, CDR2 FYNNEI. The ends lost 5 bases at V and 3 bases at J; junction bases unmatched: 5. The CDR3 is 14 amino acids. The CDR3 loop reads CASSSGTSSYEQYF. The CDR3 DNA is TGTGCCAGCAGTTCCGGGACTAGCAGCTACGAGCAGTACTTC.

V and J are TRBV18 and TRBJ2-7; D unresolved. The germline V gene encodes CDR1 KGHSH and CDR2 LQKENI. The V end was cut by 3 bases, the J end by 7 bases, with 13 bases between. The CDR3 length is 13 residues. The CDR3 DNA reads TGTGCCAGCTCACCCCAGCGAGAGAGTGAGCAGTACTTC. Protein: CASSPQRESEQYF. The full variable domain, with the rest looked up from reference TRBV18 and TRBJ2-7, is NAGVMQNPRHLVRRRGQEARLRCSPMKGHSHVYWYRQLPEEGLKFMVYLQKENIIDESGMPKERFSAEFPKEGPSILRIQQVVRGDSAAYFCASSPQRESEQYFGPGTRLTVT.

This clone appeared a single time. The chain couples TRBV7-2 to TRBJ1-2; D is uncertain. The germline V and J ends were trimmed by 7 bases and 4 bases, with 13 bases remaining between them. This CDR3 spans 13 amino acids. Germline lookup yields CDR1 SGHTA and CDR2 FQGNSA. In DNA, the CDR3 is TGTGCCAGCACTGATTCGCTCGGCTATGGCTACACCTTC. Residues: CASTDSLGYGYTF.

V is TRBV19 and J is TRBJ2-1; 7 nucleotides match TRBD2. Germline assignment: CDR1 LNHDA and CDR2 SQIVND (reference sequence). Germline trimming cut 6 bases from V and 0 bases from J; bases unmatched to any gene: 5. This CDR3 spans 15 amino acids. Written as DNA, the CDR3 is TGTGCCAGTAGCGGGAGGAGGATCTCCTACAATGAGCAGTTCTTC. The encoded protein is CASSGRRISYNEQFF.